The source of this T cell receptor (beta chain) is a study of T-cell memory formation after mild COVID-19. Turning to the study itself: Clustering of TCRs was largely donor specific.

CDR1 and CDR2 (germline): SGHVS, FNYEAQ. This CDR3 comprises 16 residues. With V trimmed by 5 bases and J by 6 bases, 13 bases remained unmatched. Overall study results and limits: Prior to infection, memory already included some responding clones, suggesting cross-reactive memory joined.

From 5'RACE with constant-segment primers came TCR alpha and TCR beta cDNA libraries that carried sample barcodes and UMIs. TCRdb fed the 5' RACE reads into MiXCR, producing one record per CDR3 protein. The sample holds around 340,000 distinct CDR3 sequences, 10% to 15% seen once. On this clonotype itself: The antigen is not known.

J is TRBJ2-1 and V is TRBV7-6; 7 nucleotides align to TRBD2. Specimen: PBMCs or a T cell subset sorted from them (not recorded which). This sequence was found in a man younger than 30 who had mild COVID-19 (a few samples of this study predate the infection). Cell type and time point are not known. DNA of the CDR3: TGTGCCAGCAGCCAAAGCCCCACGGGGGGTATCAATGAGCAGTTCTTC. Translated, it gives CASSQSPTGGINEQFF.